This is a list of T cell receptor beta chains from one sample in a study of blood T cell repertoires in COVID-19. The table came from immunoSEQ multiplex PCR; TCRdb's copy has only in-frame clones and leaves some out. This sample carries 35,000 or so clones, 85% to 90% of them seen once, and the ten largest clones take around 6.5%. Sample: peripheral blood. The receptors originated from a human donor in a cohort sampled during active COVID-19. Both conserved end residues are part of each CDR3. The order of the fields is D gene, J gene, clone size, V gene, CDR3 protein, CDR3 DNA. The D gene is left open where the match is weak. Not all rows give a size; the values are once, few, many and, for expanded clones, a class.

d_gene: TRBD1; j_gene: TRBJ2-7; abundance: NA; v_gene: TRBV15; CDR3aa: CATSRGGTASYEQYF; CDR3nt: TGTGCCACCAGCAGAGGTGGGACAGCTTCCTACGAGCAGTACTTC
d_gene: TRBD1; j_gene: TRBJ1-2; abundance: NA; v_gene: TRBV9; CDR3aa: CASSGTGGEGLVGYTF; CDR3nt: TGTGCCAGCAGCGGAACAGGGGGCGAAGGCTTAGTGGGCTACACCTTC
d_gene: NA; j_gene: TRBJ1-2; abundance: NA; v_gene: TRBV28; CDR3aa: CASSLFEASNYGYTF; CDR3nt: TGTGCCAGCAGTTTATTCGAGGCTTCGAACTATGGCTACACCTTC
d_gene: NA; j_gene: TRBJ1-1; abundance: NA; v_gene: TRBV19; CDR3aa: CASSIGRSTEAFF; CDR3nt: TGTGCCAGTAGTATAGGCAGGTCCACTGAAGCTTTCTTT
d_gene: NA; j_gene: TRBJ2-2; abundance: few; v_gene: TRBV4-1; CDR3aa: CASSQGRGGMNTGELFF; CDR3nt: TGCGCCAGCAGCCAAGGGCGGGGAGGCATGAACACCGGGGAGCTGTTTTTT
d_gene: TRBD2; j_gene: TRBJ2-3; abundance: NA; v_gene: TRBV7-3; CDR3aa: CASSLGTSAQRDTQYF; CDR3nt: TGTGCCAGCAGCTTAGGGACTAGCGCCCAAAGGGATACGCAGTATTTT
d_gene: TRBD1; j_gene: TRBJ1-2; abundance: NA; v_gene: TRBV9; CDR3aa: CASSTVRDRDYGYTF; CDR3nt: TGTGCCAGCAGCACCGTCCGGGACAGGGACTATGGCTACACCTTC
d_gene: TRBD2; j_gene: TRBJ2-3; abundance: NA; v_gene: TRBV7-9; CDR3aa: CASSHIAGRTDTQYF; CDR3nt: TGTGCCAGCAGCCATATAGCGGGACGGACAGATACGCAGTATTTT
d_gene: TRBD2; j_gene: TRBJ2-3; abundance: NA; v_gene: TRBV18; CDR3aa: CASLIRTSGSSDTQYF; CDR3nt: TGTGCCAGCTTAATTCGGACTAGCGGGAGCTCAGATACGCAGTATTTT
d_gene: TRBD1; j_gene: TRBJ2-7; abundance: NA; v_gene: TRBV28; CDR3aa: CASRKYRGDEQYF; CDR3nt: TGTGCCAGCAGGAAGTACAGGGGCGACGAGCAGTACTTC
d_gene: TRBD1; j_gene: TRBJ2-1; abundance: NA; v_gene: TRBV24-1; CDR3aa: CATSALDREYNEQFF; CDR3nt: TGTGCCACCAGTGCCTTGGACAGGGAGTACAATGAGCAGTTCTTC
d_gene: TRBD1; j_gene: TRBJ2-7; abundance: NA; v_gene: TRBV19; CDR3aa: CASSIQGATDEQYF; CDR3nt: TGTGCCAGTAGTATCCAGGGGGCTACGGACGAGCAGTACTTC
d_gene: NA; j_gene: TRBJ1-1; abundance: NA; v_gene: TRBV5-1; CDR3aa: CASSLGRGNTEAFF; CDR3nt: TGCGCCAGCAGCTTGGGCCGGGGTAACACTGAAGCTTTCTTT
d_gene: TRBD2; j_gene: TRBJ2-1; abundance: NA; v_gene: TRBV4-2; CDR3aa: CASSQVAGGPPGEQFF; CDR3nt: TGTGCCAGCAGCCAGGTAGCGGGAGGGCCGCCGGGCGAGCAGTTCTTC
d_gene: TRBD2; j_gene: TRBJ2-7; abundance: NA; v_gene: TRBV7-3; CDR3aa: CASSLVAGGRNEQYF; CDR3nt: TGTGCCAGCAGCCTCGTAGCGGGAGGGAGGAACGAGCAGTACTTC
d_gene: NA; j_gene: TRBJ1-4; abundance: NA; v_gene: TRBV11-2; CDR3aa: CASSVLGAATNKKLFF; CDR3nt: TGTGCCAGCAGTGTTCTGGGGGCTGCAACTAATAAAAAACTGTTTTTT
d_gene: NA; j_gene: TRBJ2-7; abundance: NA; v_gene: TRBV11-2; CDR3aa: CASSSAYEQYF; CDR3nt: TGTGCCAGCAGCTCGGCCTACGAGCAGTACTTC
d_gene: NA; j_gene: TRBJ1-4; abundance: NA; v_gene: TRBV5-1; CDR3aa: CASSVGGNEKLFF; CDR3nt: TGCGCCAGCAGCGTGGGAGGGAATGAAAAACTGTTTTTT
d_gene: NA; j_gene: TRBJ1-1; abundance: NA; v_gene: TRBV19; CDR3aa: CASSMKGGTEAFF; CDR3nt: TGTGCCAGTAGTATGAAAGGGGGTACTGAAGCTTTCTTT
d_gene: NA; j_gene: TRBJ1-6; abundance: NA; v_gene: TRBV5-1; CDR3aa: CASSWRGSSYNSPLHF; CDR3nt: TGCGCCAGCAGCTGGCGGGGGAGCTCCTATAATTCACCCCTCCACTTT
d_gene: NA; j_gene: TRBJ1-4; abundance: NA; v_gene: TRBV12-2; CDR3aa: CASRAPGQGANEKLFF; CDR3nt: TGTGCAAGTCGCGCCCCGGGACAGGGCGCTAATGAAAAACTGTTTTTT
d_gene: NA; j_gene: TRBJ2-1; abundance: once; v_gene: TRBV19; CDR3aa: CASSPPSDNEQFF; CDR3nt: TGTGCCAGTAGTCCCCCGTCAGACAATGAGCAGTTCTTC
d_gene: TRBD1; j_gene: TRBJ1-4; abundance: NA; v_gene: TRBV6-6; CDR3aa: CASSSGQGEKLFF; CDR3nt: TGTGCCAGCAGTTCCGGACAGGGAGAAAAACTGTTTTTT
d_gene: TRBD2; j_gene: TRBJ2-3; abundance: NA; v_gene: TRBV6-2/TRBV6-3; CDR3aa: CASSYSGLAGIWTDTQYF; CDR3nt: TGTGCCAGCAGTTACTCGGGACTAGCGGGAATCTGGACAGATACGCAGTATTTT
d_gene: TRBD2; j_gene: TRBJ2-3; abundance: NA; v_gene: TRBV18; CDR3aa: CASSWQSGRTDTQYF; CDR3nt: TGTGCCAGCTCATGGCAAAGCGGGAGGACAGATACGCAGTATTTT
d_gene: TRBD2; j_gene: TRBJ2-1; abundance: NA; v_gene: TRBV6-5; CDR3aa: CASSYSGGYNEQFF; CDR3nt: TGTGCCAGCAGTTACTCGGGGGGGTACAATGAGCAGTTCTTC
d_gene: NA; j_gene: TRBJ2-7; abundance: NA; v_gene: TRBV28; CDR3aa: CASSWAQSSYEQYF; CDR3nt: TGTGCCAGCAGTTGGGCGCAGAGCTCCTACGAGCAGTACTTC
d_gene: NA; j_gene: TRBJ1-6; abundance: NA; v_gene: TRBV7-8; CDR3aa: CASSLGRSSYNSPLHF; CDR3nt: TGTGCCAGCAGCCTGGGCAGAAGCTCCTATAATTCACCCCTCCACTTT
d_gene: NA; j_gene: TRBJ2-1; abundance: NA; v_gene: TRBV5-6; CDR3aa: CASSSILLVYNEQFF; CDR3nt: TGTGCCAGCAGCTCGATTTTACTAGTTTACAATGAGCAGTTCTTC
d_gene: NA; j_gene: TRBJ1-4; abundance: NA; v_gene: TRBV29-1; CDR3aa: CSVARGTTNEKLFF; CDR3nt: TGCAGCGTTGCCCGGGGTACCACTAATGAAAAACTGTTTTTT
d_gene: NA; j_gene: TRBJ2-2; abundance: NA; v_gene: TRBV27; CDR3aa: CASSHIRVTGELFF; CDR3nt: TGTGCCAGCAGTCATATCAGGGTTACCGGGGAGCTGTTTTTT
d_gene: NA; j_gene: TRBJ1-1; abundance: NA; v_gene: TRBV9; CDR3aa: CASSVARTANTEAFF; CDR3nt: TGTGCCAGCAGCGTAGCAAGGACAGCGAACACTGAAGCTTTCTTT
d_gene: TRBD1; j_gene: TRBJ1-1; abundance: NA; v_gene: TRBV28; CDR3aa: CAGSNRGNTEAFF; CDR3nt: TGTGCCGGATCGAACAGGGGGAACACTGAAGCTTTCTTT
d_gene: NA; j_gene: TRBJ2-3; abundance: once; v_gene: TRBV3-1/TRBV3-2; CDR3aa: CASSQEPGTDTQYF; CDR3nt: TGTGCCAGCAGCCAAGAACCGGGCACAGATACGCAGTATTTT
d_gene: NA; j_gene: TRBJ1-6; abundance: few; v_gene: TRBV10-1; CDR3aa: CASSDSLGPQSYNSPLHF; CDR3nt: TGCGCCAGCAGTGATTCTCTGGGGCCTCAGTCCTATAATTCACCCCTCCACTTT